These T cell receptor beta chains were read from a single sample in a study of regulatory T cells in long-lasting Graves disease. TCRdb fed the multiplex PCR reads into MiXCR, producing one record per CDR3 protein. This repertoire shows 300,000 to 400,000 distinct CDR3 sequences, 16% found once; its top ten account for about 32%. These sequences were also reported in another study, on T cells in Graves' hyperthyroidism and ophthalmopathy.

The sample was peripheral blood mononuclear cells (PBMCs), taken at new diagnosis, from a patient treated with antithyroid drugs. These receptors were obtained from a man aged 35 to 55 with Graves disease. The CDR3 runs from the conserved cysteine through the conserved F or W. Each record gives: clone size, CDR3 length, J gene, D gene, V gene, CDR3 DNA, CDR3 protein. D genes are given only for firm matches. The size entry is marked missing in some rows and otherwise reads once, few, many or a size class.

many 13 TRBJ2-3 - TRBV28 TGTGCCAGCAGTGACTTATACACAGATACGCAGTATTTT CASSDLYTDTQYF
- 15 TRBJ1-5 - TRBV9 TGTGCCAGCAGCCCTGGGGGACATAGCAATCAGCCCCAGCATTTT CASSPGGHSNQPQHF
- 13 TRBJ2-7 TRBD1 TRBV6-1 TGTGCCAGCATGCAGGGGGCTTCCTACGAGCAGTACTTC CASMQGASYEQYF
many 16 TRBJ2-3 - TRBV25-1 TGTGCCAGCAGTGAACCAAGACAGAATAGCACAGATACGCAGTATTTT CASSEPRQNSTDTQYF
many 12 TRBJ2-7 - TRBV6-2/TRBV6-3 TGTGCCAGCAGTTACGATCCCTACGAGCAGTACTTC CASSYDPYEQYF
many 14 TRBJ1-5 - TRBV4-1 TGCGCCAGCAGCCAACCAGTAAGCAATCAGCCCCAGCATTTT CASSQPVSNQPQHF
few 15 TRBJ2-3 - TRBV9 TGTGCCAGCAGCGTAGTTGATAAACACACAGATACGCAGTATTTT CASSVVDKHTDTQYF
few 15 TRBJ2-2 - TRBV24-1 TGTGCCACCAGTGATTTGGAGGGTAACACCGGGGAGCTGTTTTTT CATSDLEGNTGELFF
- 16 TRBJ2-1 TRBD1 TRBV7-9 TGTGCCAGCAGCTTAGCGGGACAGGGGGTCCTCGATGAGCAGTTCTTC CASSLAGQGVLDEQFF
- 14 TRBJ1-4 - TRBV6-4 TGTGCCAGCAGTTACAGGCAGGGCGGAGGAAAACTGTTTTTT CASSYRQGGGKLFF
few 18 TRBJ1-4 - TRBV7-9 TGTGCCAGCAGCTTAGCGGTCGGGGCGGGGATCCCTAATGAAAAACTGTTTTTT CASSLAVGAGIPNEKLFF
many 16 TRBJ2-1 TRBD1 TRBV2 TGTGCCAGCAGTTCCGACAGGGGGAGACCTTACAATGAGCAGTTCTTC CASSSDRGRPYNEQFF
- 19 TRBJ2-7 - TRBV4-2 TGTGCCAGCAGCCAAGAATGGGGCCGGGGCAGGGATAATCTGGGCGAGCAGTACTTC CASSQEWGRGRDNLGEQYF
- 12 TRBJ1-1 - TRBV6-5 TGTGCCAGCAGTTACCTCCCAGGTGAAGCTTTCTTT CASSYLPGEAFF
- 13 TRBJ2-7 TRBD1 TRBV2 TGTGCCAGCTCAAATAGGGACAGGGTGAAATTGTACTTC CASSNRDRVKLYF
many 17 TRBJ2-4 - TRBV12-3/TRBV12-4 TGTGCCAGCAGTTTTGGTAGTGGGCTACTAGCCAAAAACATTCAGTACTTC CASSFGSGLLAKNIQYF
many 14 TRBJ2-3 - TRBV5-1 TGCGCCAGCAGCTTGGATTCGGGGGAAGATACGCAGTATTTT CASSLDSGEDTQYF
few 12 TRBJ1-4 - TRBV5-5 TGTGCCAGCAGCTTGGCGGACGAAAAACTGTTTTTT CASSLADEKLFF
many 15 TRBJ2-7 TRBD2 TRBV12-3/TRBV12-4 TGTGCCAGCAGCCCTGGGACTAGCGGGGCAAGCGAGCAGTACTTC CASSPGTSGASEQYF
few 15 TRBJ1-3 TRBD1 TRBV6-1 TGTGCCAGCAGTGAACAGGGGGCAACTGGAAACACCATATATTTT CASSEQGATGNTIYF
many 14 TRBJ1-1 - TRBV2 TGTGCCAGCAGCGGAAAGCGGAGATACACTGAAGCTTTCTTT CASSGKRRYTEAFF
many 14 TRBJ2-3 - TRBV5-1 TGCGCCAGCAGCATCGGACAGCCCACAGATACGCAGTATTTT CASSIGQPTDTQYF
many 14 TRBJ2-3 TRBD2 TRBV2 TGTGCCAGCAGTGACGGGGGGGACGCAGATACGCAGTATTTT CASSDGGDADTQYF
many 10 TRBJ2-1 - TRBV20-1 TGCAGTGCTAGCAAACTAGCCCAGTTCTTC CSASKLAQFF
few 12 TRBJ1-2 - TRBV19 TGTGCCAGTGGGGTACGGAACTATGGCTACACCTTC CASGVRNYGYTF
many 14 TRBJ2-2 - TRBV7-9 TGTGCCAGCAGCTTTTCGATGGGTGCCGGGGAGCTGTTTTTT CASSFSMGAGELFF
- 15 TRBJ2-4 - TRBV28 TGTGCCAGCAGTTCGGGGGGCTATAACGAAAGCATTCAGTACTTC CASSSGGYNESIQYF
many 14 TRBJ1-1 - TRBV18 TGTGCCAGCTCACCACTGGGGGCGGGGACTGAAGCTTTCTTT CASSPLGAGTEAFF
many 13 TRBJ2-2 - TRBV5-8 TGTGCCAGCAGCTATCGGGGAGCCGGGGAGCTGTTTTTT CASSYRGAGELFF
many 15 TRBJ1-4 TRBD1 TRBV6-1 TGTGCCAGCAGGAAGCCCGGGACAGGAAATGAAAAACTGTTTTTT CASRKPGTGNEKLFF
- 16 TRBJ2-2 TRBD2 TRBV27 TGTGCCAGCGGTTTTAGCGGGGGGGCATACACCGGGGAGCTGTTTTTT CASGFSGGAYTGELFF
- 15 TRBJ2-3 TRBD2 TRBV18 TGTGCCAGCCCACCAACCGGGGGGAGCACAGATACGCAGTATTTT CASPPTGGSTDTQYF
many 16 TRBJ1-6 TRBD1 TRBV19 TGTGCCAGTTGGGACAGGGGGTCCGGAAATAATTCACCCCTCCACTTT CASWDRGSGNNSPLHF
few 14 TRBJ1-4 - TRBV6-5 TGTGCCAGCAGTTATTGGGGTATTAATGAAAAACTGTTTTTT CASSYWGINEKLFF
many 14 TRBJ1-6 - TRBV3-1 TGTGCCAGCAGCCAAGGTAGGGTCCGGGCACCCCTCCACTTT CASSQGRVRAPLHF
- 15 TRBJ1-3 - TRBV11-2 TGTGCCAGCAGCACATCAGGGTTGCCTGGAAACACCATATATTTT CASSTSGLPGNTIYF
many 14 TRBJ2-6 - TRBV20-1 TGCAGTGCTAGAAGGACCGCTGGGGCCAACGTCCTGACTTTC CSARRTAGANVLTF
few 13 TRBJ1-1 - TRBV29-1 TGCAGCGTTGAACTCGGGGGCTTCACTGAAGCTTTCTTT CSVELGGFTEAFF
- 15 TRBJ2-7 TRBD2 TRBV4-1 TGCGCCAGCAGCCACCCTAGCGGGGAAGCCTACGAGCAGTACTTC CASSHPSGEAYEQYF
many 16 TRBJ1-3 - TRBV7-2 TGTGCCAGCACCTCCGGAGGAGCCAACTCTGGAAACACCATATATTTT CASTSGGANSGNTIYF
- 16 TRBJ2-4 TRBD1 TRBV7-9 TGTGCCAGCAGCCAGCGGGGGACAGGGGTGATAAACATTCAGTACTTC CASSQRGTGVINIQYF